These 10 T cell receptor beta chains share one sample of origin, sequenced in a study of CD8+ T cells in alopecia areata. Sequencing relied on a cDNA template that was reverse transcribed from extracted RNA. Profiled with immunoSEQ multiplex PCR; TCRdb holds only in-frame clones, not every one. The sample yields approximately 150,000 clones, approximately 56% seen once. The sequencing input was CD8+ T cells sorted from blood. The receptors were sampled from a human donor in good health.

This chain uses TRBV30 with TRBJ2-7; perhaps TRBD1 as D (6 bases). V was trimmed by 0 bases and J by 2 bases, leaving 11 bases between them. Germline loops: CDR1 GTSNPN, CDR2 SVGIG (reference sequence). This CDR3 has 14 residues. In DNA form, the CDR3 reads TGTGCCTGGAGTGTCGCGACAGGAGCCTACGAGCAGTACTTC. It encodes CAWSVATGAYEQYF.

The V call is TRBV30, the J call TRBJ2-1; no reliable D call. This CDR3 is built from 14 residues. Germline V gene data show CDR1 as GTSNPN and CDR2 as SVGIG (reference sequence). The ends were cut back, 1 base at V and 8 bases at J, with 15 bases in the middle. The CDR3, as DNA: TGTGCCTGGAGTGGACTGTATTCAGTGGATGAGCAGTTCTTC. This encodes CAWSGLYSVDEQFF. The entire variable domain, with the rest obtained from reference TRBV30 and TRBJ2-1, is as follows: SQTIHQWPATLVQPVGSPLSLECTVEGTSNPNLYWYRQAAGRGLQLLFYSVGIGQISSEVPQNLSASRPQDRQFILSSKKLLLSDSGFYLCAWSGLYSVDEQFFGPGTRLTVL.

The chain combines TRBV9 with TRBJ2-1; 9 bases fit TRBD2. CDR1 and CDR2 (germline): SGDLS, YYNGEE. This CDR3 spans 14 amino acids. V dropped 3 bases and J dropped 10; count of bases not matched to a gene: 8. CDR3 sequence: CASSGPSGVGEQFF. Here the CDR3 DNA reads TGTGCCAGCAGCGGGCCTAGCGGGGTCGGAGAGCAGTTCTTC.

The chain recombines TRBV2 with TRBJ2-7, with D uncertain. Germline values: CDR1 SNHLY, CDR2 FYNNEI. The V end was cut by 1 base, the J end by 2 bases, with 12 bases between. This CDR3 region has 15 residues. This chain's CDR3 is CASSEEGNAAYEQYF. Written as DNA, the CDR3 is TGTGCCAGCAGTGAAGAGGGTAACGCCGCCTACGAGCAGTACTTC.

The V gene is TRBV6-5, the J gene TRBJ1-1, with D perhaps TRBD1 (5 bases). V lost 5 bases and J 6 bases, leaving 13 bases between the germline ends. Germline CDR1 and CDR2: MNHEY and SVGAGI. The CDR3 runs to 13 residues. CDR3 DNA: TGTGCCAGCAGTACCGGGCCGGGGGCTGAAGCTTTCTTT. The encoded protein is CASSTGPGAEAFF.

The J gene is TRBJ1-3, the V gene TRBV5-1; 7 bases are shared with TRBD1. The CDR3 spans 15 residues. Trimming cost V 4 bases and J 0 bases; bases outside gene matches: 4. CDR1 and CDR2 (germline): SGHRS, YFSETQ. The DNA for the CDR3 is TGCGCCAGCAGCGGGGACAGTCACTCTGGAAACACCATATATTTT. Its translation: CASSGDSHSGNTIYF.

The genes are TRBV7-6 and TRBJ2-7; a possible D gene is TRBD1 (6 bases). This CDR3 is built from 13 residues. V lost 6 bases and J lost 1, with 10 bases in between. CDR1 is SGHVS, CDR2 FNYEAQ, per germline. The CDR3: CASSDRYSYEQYF. CDR3 nucleotides: TGTGCCAGCAGTGACAGGTATTCCTACGAGCAGTACTTC.

The sample holds a few counts of this clone. This chain links TRBV28 with TRBJ2-1; the D is unclear. Germline CDR1 MDHEN, CDR2 SYDVKM. Trimming pared 6 bases from V and 6 bases from J, leaving 21 bases between. There are 16 residues in the CDR3. The CDR3 is CASSSSRRSYRNEQFF. The CDR3 DNA is TGTGCCAGCAGCTCATCGCGGCGGTCTTATCGCAATGAGCAGTTCTTC.

Only one count was recorded for this clone. The chain recombines TRBV7-9 with TRBJ2-3, with D maybe TRBD1 (6 bases). Per the germline V gene, CDR1 is SEHNR and CDR2 is FQNEAQ (reference sequence). Trimming removed 6 bases at V and 4 bases at J, with 11 bases between. There are 13 residues in the CDR3. The CDR3: CASRRTDSDTQYF. The CDR3 DNA follows: TGTGCCAGCAGAAGGACAGATTCAGATACGCAGTATTTT.

V gene TRBV29-1 combines with J gene TRBJ1-1; D is unclear. This CDR3 has 13 residues. In germline, CDR1 is SQVTM, CDR2 ANQGSEA. V shed 0 bases and J shed 5 bases, with 10 bases lying between them. CDR3 coding DNA: TGCAGCGTTGAAGATTCACGGTATACTGAAGCTTTCTTT. This gives the protein CSVEDSRYTEAFF.